This TCR beta chain was recovered during a study of human T cells and chemical hapten exposure. About the research overall: Patients' scalps got diphenylcyclopropenone weekly throughout the approximately 22-week study. Women made up most patients, who had alopecia areata, totalis or universalis.

This clonotype was counted ten times or more. Time point given: patch test 1, 2 weeks after DPC sensitization. Sample treatment: therapeutic diphenylcyclopropenone sensitization with weekly scalp DPC. The total RNA was obtained from whole blood that was not fractionated. It was the library that attached unique molecular identifiers to individual cDNA molecules. TCRdb re-called the RACE reads through MiXCR, storing one row per CDR3 protein. The sample holds roughly 120,000 distinct CDR3 sequences, about an eighth seen once. Germline V gene data show CDR1 as SGHTA and CDR2 as FQGNSA. The CDR3 loop spans 16 amino acids. V lost 1 base and J lost 3, with 16 bases in between.

This clonotype originated in a woman aged 50 to 65 with alopecia areata. Some clones in this sample may be carry-over from other donors' samples. The sequences come from whole blood, collected in connection with sensitization to the hapten diphenylcyclopropenone (DPC). The V call is TRBV7-2, the J call TRBJ2-7; the D is unclear. CDR3 bases: TGTGCCAGCAGCTTAGTTAGTCAGGTCCCCAACTACGAGCAGTACTTC. This gives the protein CASSLVSQVPNYEQYF.